A selection of T cell receptor beta chains follows, all from one sample in a study of control samples from healthy donors and cancer patients. The protocol was immunoSEQ multiplex PCR, while the TCRdb copy is restricted to in-frame clones and leaves out a portion. Of fewer than 95,000 clones detected, under 90% appear once; the ten largest clones hold 2% to 2.5%. Specimen: blood. The receptors shown here come from a woman in her thirties or forties in good health. CDR3s include the opening cysteine and the closing phenylalanine or tryptophan. The order of the fields is clone size, V gene, D gene, J gene, CDR3 DNA, CDR3 protein. The D gene is left open where the match is weak. Clone size, where shown, is once, few, many, or a class for clones that have expanded.

-	TRBV27	TRBD1	TRBJ1-4	TGTGCCAGCAGACTTCAGGGGGCTGTCGGTGAAAAACTGTTTTTT	CASRLQGAVGEKLFF
-	TRBV21-1	-	TRBJ1-4	TGTGCCAGCAGCAAAGCGAGGGGGATAGAATCTGAAAAACTGTTTTTT	CASSKARGIESEKLFF
-	TRBV7-2	-	TRBJ1-1	TGTGCCAGCAGCTTAATCAAGAACACTGAAGCTTTCTTT	CASSLIKNTEAFF
-	TRBV12-3/TRBV12-4	TRBD1	TRBJ2-3	TGTGCCAGCAGTGACAGGGGACGAGATACGCAGTATTTT	CASSDRGRDTQYF
-	TRBV9	-	TRBJ2-1	TGTGCCAGCAGCCCCGGGGGACAGAGCAATGAGCAGTTCTTC	CASSPGGQSNEQFF
-	TRBV5-4	-	TRBJ2-3	TGTGCCAGCAGCCCGGTGGGGGGGGGCTCAGATACGCAGTATTTT	CASSPVGGGSDTQYF
-	TRBV29-1	-	TRBJ1-3	TGCAGCGTTGAAGGGATGACTGGAAACACCATATATTTT	CSVEGMTGNTIYF
-	TRBV19	-	TRBJ2-2	TGTGCCAGTAGTATTAGTCAGAACACCGGGGAGCTGTTTTTT	CASSISQNTGELFF
-	TRBV14	TRBD1	TRBJ1-1	TGTGCCAGCAGCCAGGGACAGGGGTTTACCACTGAAGCTTTCTTT	CASSQGQGFTTEAFF
once	TRBV9	-	TRBJ1-1	TGTGCCAGCAGCGTATCCGTGAACACTGAAGCTTTCTTT	CASSVSVNTEAFF
-	TRBV29-1	-	TRBJ1-4	TGCAGCGTTGAAGATCTTCAGGGTTCTGGTGAAAAACTGTTTTTT	CSVEDLQGSGEKLFF
-	TRBV7-2	-	TRBJ1-2	TGTGCCAGCAGCGACCCGGGATACTATGGCTACACCTTC	CASSDPGYYGYTF
-	TRBV6-1	-	TRBJ1-1	TGTGCCAGCAGTGAAGGTAGGGGACACCTCGAACTGGGGACTGAAGCTTTCTTT	CASSEGRGHLELGTEAFF
-	TRBV5-1	-	TRBJ2-3	TGCGCCAGCAGGGTTCAGCATCAAACTGCAGATACGCAGTATTTT	CASRVQHQTADTQYF
medium-sized	TRBV29-1	-	TRBJ1-2	TGCAGCGTTTCATCGGGTAACTATGGCTACACCTTC	CSVSSGNYGYTF
-	TRBV18	-	TRBJ1-1	TGTGCCAGCTCACCACCGGACTCAAGAAAGGGGGTGGGGTTCTTT	CASSPPDSRKGVGFF
-	TRBV25-1	-	TRBJ2-3	TGTGCCAGCAGTGAAGGGGTAGATACGCAGTATTTT	CASSEGVDTQYF
-	TRBV7-2	TRBD2	TRBJ2-6	TGTGCCAGCAGCTTAGGCGGGGGGGCTGGGGCCAACGTCCTGACTTTC	CASSLGGGAGANVLTF
once	TRBV7-3	-	TRBJ1-1	TGTGCCAGCAGCTCATCCCCGGGGTCGGGTGAAGCTTTCTTT	CASSSSPGSGEAFF
-	TRBV9	TRBD1	TRBJ1-2	TGTGCCAGCAGCGAAGGACAGGGGGATGATGGCTACACCTTC	CASSEGQGDDGYTF
-	TRBV6-5	TRBD1	TRBJ1-2	TGTGCCAGCACCCGGACAGGGGAAGGCTATGGCTACACCTTC	CASTRTGEGYGYTF
once	TRBV19	TRBD1	TRBJ2-2	TGTGCCAGTAGGAAAAGGACAGGGTACACCGGGGAGCTGTTTTTT	CASRKRTGYTGELFF
-	TRBV4-1	-	TRBJ2-1	TGCGCCAGCAGCCTCTCCTTAGGGAGTATATGGTTCTTC	CASSLSLGSIWFF
-	TRBV28	TRBD1	TRBJ1-1	TGTGCCAGCAGTTTTTTGGGACAGGGCTGGAACACTGAAGCTTTCTTT	CASSFLGQGWNTEAFF
-	TRBV6-2/TRBV6-3	-	TRBJ1-2	TGTGCCAGCAGTTACTCGAGGAGCCCGGGGGGCTACACCTTC	CASSYSRSPGGYTF
-	TRBV7-7	-	TRBJ2-5	TGTGCCAGCAGCTTTAACTCTGGGGAGACCCAGTACTTC	CASSFNSGETQYF
once	TRBV19	-	TRBJ1-1	TGTGCCAGTAGTATTTACGGGGGGAACACTGAAGCTTTCTTT	CASSIYGGNTEAFF
-	TRBV14	TRBD1	TRBJ1-2	TGTGCCAGCAGCCAAGTATCGACAGGGCCTGGGGGCTACACCTTC	CASSQVSTGPGGYTF
-	TRBV7-8	TRBD2	TRBJ2-1	TGTGCCAGCCGCTCCCAGGGGAGAGCGGGGGGGGAGCAGTTCTTC	CASRSQGRAGGEQFF
once	TRBV5-4	TRBD1	TRBJ2-7	TGTGCCAGCAGCCGGACAGGGCTAATCAGGCCGAACGAGCAGTACTTC	CASSRTGLIRPNEQYF